What follows are 6 T cell receptor beta chains derived from one specimen sequenced in a study of early T cells in non-severe SARS-CoV-2 infection. TCRdb called the 5' RACE reads again in MiXCR, with one record for every CDR3 protein. The sample has about 35,000 distinct CDR3 sequences, approximately 6% seen once. Material: whole blood. The receptors here all came from an adult who was a healthcare worker with PCR-confirmed SARS-CoV-2 infection or an uninfected control (not recorded which).

The table lists this clonotype with many counts. CDR3 in amino acids: CSAPGRSGWNEQFF. CDR3 bases: TGCAGTGCCCCCGGACGGAGCGGTTGGAATGAGCAGTTCTTC. This sequence joins TRBV20-1 and TRBJ2-1; D might be TRBD2 (5 bases). There are 14 residues in the CDR3. Germline V gene lookup returns CDR1 DFQATT and CDR2 SNEGSKA (reference sequence). V lost 6 bases to trimming and J lost 7 bases, with 19 bases between them.

This clonotype showed up many times. This rearrangement joins TRBV24-1 to TRBJ1-1; the D is unclear. V gave up 7 bases and J gave up 2 bases, with 7 bases separating them. The CDR3 runs 12 residues. Germline loops: CDR1 KGHDR, CDR2 SFDVKD. The CDR3 sequence is CATRGPNTEAFF. The CDR3 DNA reads as TGTGCCACCAGGGGCCCTAACACTGAAGCTTTCTTT.

This clonotype was counted many times. CDR3 sequence reads: CASSLGGHGYTF. The CDR3 DNA is TGTGCCAGCAGTTTGGGGGGGCATGGCTACACCTTC. V gene TRBV12-3 or TRBV12-4 combines with J gene TRBJ1-2, with D tentatively TRBD1 (6 bases). Trimming stripped 3 bases from V and 6 bases from J, with 8 bases between. The CDR3 has 12 residues.

This clonotype is medium-sized. The rearrangement uses TRBV7-9 and TRBJ2-1; 10 bases line up with TRBD2. CDR1 is SEHNR and CDR2 is FQNEAQ in the germline V gene (reference sequence). With V trimmed by 4 bases and J by 4 bases, 10 bases remained unmatched. This CDR3 is built from 17 residues. The CDR3 DNA reads as TGTGCCAGCAGCTACCCCCGTCTAGCGGGAGATTACAATGAGCAGTTCTTC. Its protein product is CASSYPRLAGDYNEQFF. The complete variable domain, with remaining parts taken from reference TRBV7-9 and TRBJ2-1, reads DTGVSQNPRHKITKRGQNVTFRCDPISEHNRLYWYRQTLGQGPEFLTYFQNEAQLEKSRLLSDRFSAERPKGSFSTLEIQRTEQGDSAMYLCASSYPRLAGDYNEQFFGPGTRLTVL.

This clonotype showed up many times. The V call is TRBV29-1, the J call TRBJ2-4, with 7 bases matching TRBD2. This CDR3 has 13 residues. J gave up 0 bases and V 6 bases, and 2 bases lay outside the gene matches. The germline V gene has CDR1 SQVTM and CDR2 ANQGSEA. CDR3 coding DNA: TGCAGCGTGGGAGGGCTAGCCAAAAACATTCAGTACTTC. Its translation: CSVGGLAKNIQYF.

About this clonotype itself: Germline and junction disagree at one end, which may indicate a read error. CDR3 sequence reads: CASSGPRGTGELFF. The CDR3 DNA reads as TGTGCCAGCAGCGGGCCCAGGGGTACCGGGGAGCTTTTTTTT. The rearrangement uses TRBV7-8 and TRBJ2-2; D perhaps matches TRBD1 (6 bases). The CDR3 is 14 amino acids. The germline gives CDR1 SGHVS, CDR2 FQNEAQ.